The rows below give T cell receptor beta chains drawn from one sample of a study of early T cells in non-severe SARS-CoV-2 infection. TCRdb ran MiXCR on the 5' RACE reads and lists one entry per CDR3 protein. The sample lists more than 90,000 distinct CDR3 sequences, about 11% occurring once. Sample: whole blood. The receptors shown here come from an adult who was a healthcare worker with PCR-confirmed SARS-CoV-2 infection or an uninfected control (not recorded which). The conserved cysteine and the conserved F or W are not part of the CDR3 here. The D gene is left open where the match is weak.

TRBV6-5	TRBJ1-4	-	ASTQTGYGKLF
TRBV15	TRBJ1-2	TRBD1	ATSRRWPGTGRHSYT
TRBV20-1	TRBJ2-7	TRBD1	SAAGVQGLLPEQY
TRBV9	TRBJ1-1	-	ASSVEAGRLTTEAF
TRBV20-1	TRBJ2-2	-	SVRRGSSGELF
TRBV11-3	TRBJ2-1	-	ASSLRGPSYNEQF
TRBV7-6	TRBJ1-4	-	VSSLDPGVIKLF
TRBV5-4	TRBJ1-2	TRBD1	ASSQRTGGSYGYT
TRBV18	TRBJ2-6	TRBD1	ASSPDRASGANVLT
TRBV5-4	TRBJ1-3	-	ASSSFTGTGNTIY
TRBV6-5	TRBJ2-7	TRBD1	ASSQGGIMVHEQY
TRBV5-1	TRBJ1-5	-	ASSAAGSGNQPQH
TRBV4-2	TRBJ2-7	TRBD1	ASSQDKGTGDKQY
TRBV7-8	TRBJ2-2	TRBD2	ASPRQLAGVTGELF
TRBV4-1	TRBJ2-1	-	ASSQGAGHPYNEQF
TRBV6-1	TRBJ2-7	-	ASSLWTFTSYEQY
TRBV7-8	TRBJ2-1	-	ASSYHRVSYNEQF
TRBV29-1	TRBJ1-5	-	NTGWGAGNQPQH
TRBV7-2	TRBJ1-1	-	ASRVEPGTEAF
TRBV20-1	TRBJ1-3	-	SARDPAVSGNTIY
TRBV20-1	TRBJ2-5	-	SATGTFEETQY
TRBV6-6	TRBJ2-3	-	ASSSRPRQGGLTSTDTQY
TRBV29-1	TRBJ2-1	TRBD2	SVHLLAGDRNEQF
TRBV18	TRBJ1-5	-	ASSPGTGYNQPQH
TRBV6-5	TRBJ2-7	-	ASSYGPVAYEQY
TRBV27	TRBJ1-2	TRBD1	ASSSPGQGMNGYT
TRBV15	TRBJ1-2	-	ATSRDQQVDGCT
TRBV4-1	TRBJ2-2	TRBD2	ASSSRTSGNTGELF
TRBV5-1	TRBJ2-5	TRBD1	ASSTSGTGEETQY
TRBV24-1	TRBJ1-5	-	ATSDPDSNQPQH
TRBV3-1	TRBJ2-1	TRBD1	ASSQTGTGGYNEQF
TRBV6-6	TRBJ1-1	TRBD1	ASSYWQGEGTTEAF
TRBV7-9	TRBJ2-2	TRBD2	ASSLVGGRNTGELF
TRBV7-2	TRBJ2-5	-	ASSSSGVGETQY
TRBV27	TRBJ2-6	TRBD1	ASRGQGASGANVLT
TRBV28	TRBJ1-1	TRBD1	ASRTGGTEAF
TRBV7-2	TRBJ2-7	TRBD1	ASSPDRAVSHEQY
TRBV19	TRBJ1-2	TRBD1	ASSDRGTVYGYT
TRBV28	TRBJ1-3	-	ASRPLDNSGNTIY
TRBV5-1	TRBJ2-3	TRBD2	ASSFGTSAGADTQY
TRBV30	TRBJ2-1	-	AWTRGANEQF
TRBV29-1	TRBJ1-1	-	SVEWRNRNTEAF
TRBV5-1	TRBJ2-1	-	ASSLGDTYNEQF
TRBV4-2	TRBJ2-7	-	ASSQADGRTYEQY
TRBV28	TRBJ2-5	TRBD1	ASSWTGQETQY
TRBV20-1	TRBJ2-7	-	SAGKAVTSYEQY
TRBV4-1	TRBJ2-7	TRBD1	ASSGTGFSYEQY
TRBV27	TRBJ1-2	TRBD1	ASSPDRGSLYGYT